One sample yielded the 27 T cell receptor beta chains listed below, sequenced in a study of cytotoxic CD8 clonotypes in ibrutinib-treated CLL. The protocol was immunoSEQ multiplex PCR, while the TCRdb copy is restricted to in-frame clones and leaves out a portion. Among 33,000 or so clones listed, roughly 45% were seen once. The sample consisted of PBMCs, taken before ibrutinib treatment. The receptor set was obtained from a human donor with chronic lymphocytic leukemia.

This clone is judged medium-sized. The junction shows a germline mismatch at one end, possibly a read error. The genes are TRBV29-1 and TRBJ1-2; D ambiguous. Germline CDR1 SQVTM, CDR2 ANQGSEA. The CDR3 contains 8 residues. This CDR3 reads CSVEVGFF. CDR3 nucleotide sequence: TGCAGCGTTGAAGTGGGGTTCTTC.

CDR3 sequence: CASSFVGGASVSSYNEQFF. DNA of the CDR3: TGTGCCAGCAGTTTCGTCGGGGGGGCCAGCGTCAGCTCCTACAATGAGCAGTTCTTC. This chain uses TRBV27 with TRBJ2-1, with 8 bases that match TRBD2. The CDR3 sequence is 19 residues long. V gave up 3 bases and J gave up 0 bases; unmatched junction bases: 13. Germline V gene lookup returns CDR1 MNHEY and CDR2 SMNVEV (reference sequence).

The chain uses TRBV2 and TRBJ2-3; TRBD1 matches 9 bases. The CDR3 is 14 amino acids. CDR1 and CDR2 (germline): SNHLY, FYNNEI. V lost 5 bases, J lost 6 bases, and 6 bases stayed unmatched. The CDR3 region is CASSTRQGGDTQYF. DNA of the CDR3: TGTGCCAGCAGTACTCGACAGGGGGGGGATACGCAGTATTTT.

The CDR3, as DNA: TGTGCCAGCAGACCCGGGAACAGCCTTTACTATGGCTACACCTTC. This codes for CASRPGNSLYYGYTF. The V and J genes are TRBV14 and TRBJ1-2, with D unresolved. CDR1 and CDR2 from the germline V gene are SGHDN and FVKESK. Trimming left V 6 bases short and J 3 bases short, with 17 bases between. This CDR3 is 15 amino acids long.

The V gene is TRBV7-3, the J gene TRBJ2-3; D ambiguous. Germline CDR1 reads SGHTA; CDR2 reads FQGTGA. This CDR3 has 15 residues. Trimming shortened V by 2 bases and J by 4 bases, and 13 bases separated the two germline ends. The CDR3 is CASSLGVPAADTQYF. As DNA, the CDR3 is TGTGCCAGCAGCTTAGGGGTCCCTGCCGCAGATACGCAGTATTTT.

The V call is TRBV18, the J call TRBJ2-7; the match to TRBD2 covers 7 bases. The length of the CDR3 is 17 residues. V lost 3 bases and J lost 3; bases outside the gene matches: 14. In germline, CDR1 is KGHSH, CDR2 LQKENI. The CDR3 nucleotides are TGTGCCAGCTCACCCCCCCTCAGTCTGGGGACTAACTACGAGCAGTACTTC. Translation: CASSPPLSLGTNYEQYF.

The genes are TRBV13 and TRBJ2-7, with 7 bases that match TRBD1. Germline V gene sequence: CDR1 PRHDT, CDR2 FYEKMQ (reference sequence). J gave up 2 bases and V 5 bases, and 12 bases lay outside the gene matches. The CDR3 consists of 16 residues. The DNA for the CDR3 is TGTGCCAGCAGCCCCCGGCCGGACAGGAAGACCTACGAGCAGTACTTC. This translates into CASSPRPDRKTYEQYF.

V is TRBV12-5 and J is TRBJ2-5; D is uncertain. Germline assignment: CDR1 LGHNT and CDR2 FRNRAP. V lost 0 bases and J 13 bases, leaving 12 bases between the germline ends. The CDR3 loop spans 12 amino acids. CDR3 DNA sequence: TGTGCTAGTGGTTTGGTAGCTCTCCCAGGGTACTTC. Its protein is CASGLVALPGYF.

The chain combines TRBV19 with TRBJ2-7, with D perhaps TRBD1 or TRBD2 (5 bases each). Trimming shortened V by 4 bases and J by 2 bases, and 18 bases separated the two germline ends. From germline, CDR1 is LNHDA and CDR2 SQIVND (reference sequence). The CDR3 sequence is 16 residues long. The CDR3 reads CASSRGRSGLTYEQYF. CDR3 DNA sequence: TGTGCCAGTAGTAGGGGCCGGAGCGGCCTAACCTACGAGCAGTACTTC.

The chain recombines TRBV2 with TRBJ1-1; D remains unclear. This CDR3 is built from 12 residues. The germline V and J ends were trimmed by 6 bases and 8 bases, with 13 bases remaining between them. Germline V gives CDR1 SNHLY, CDR2 FYNNEI. DNA of the CDR3: TGTGCCAGCAGAGCTCTCCCTTCCGAAGCTTTCTTT. This codes for CASRALPSEAFF.

Points on this clone: Compared with germline, one end of the junction differs, possibly owing to a read error. The rearrangement joins TRBV7-7 to TRBJ2-5, with D perhaps matching TRBD2 (5 bases). Looked up from germline, CDR1 is SSHAT and CDR2 is FNYEAQ (reference sequence). This CDR3 is built from 16 residues. CDR3 nucleotides: TGTGCTAGCAGCTTAGGGTCTCTTGGCGGGCGAGAGACCCAGTACTTC. This gives the protein CASSLGSLGGRETQYF. The variable domain in full, completed from reference TRBV7-7 and TRBJ2-5, reads GAGVSQSPRYKVTKRGQDVTLRCDPISSHATLYWYQQALGQGPEFLTYFNYEAQPDKSGLPSDRFSAERPEGSISTLTIQRTEQRDSAMYRCASSLGSLGGRETQYFGPGTRLLVL.

The V call is TRBV27, the J call TRBJ2-7; D gene ambiguous. The CDR3 consists of 12 residues. The germline gives CDR1 MNHEY, CDR2 SMNVEV (reference sequence). V gave up 4 bases and J gave up 3 bases, with 7 bases separating them. CDR3 protein: CASSSAHYEQYF. CDR3 DNA: TGTGCCAGCAGTTCAGCTCACTACGAGCAGTACTTC.

The rearrangement joins TRBV4-1 to TRBJ1-1; possible D gene TRBD1, 6 bases. The CDR3 totals 18 residues. V dropped 1 base and J dropped 1 base, with 19 bases sitting between them. Germline CDR1 reads MGHRA; CDR2 reads YSYEKL. CDR3 amino acids: CASSQVVGAVGGNTEAFF. The CDR3 bases are TGCGCCAGCAGCCAAGTCGTGGGGGCCGTAGGAGGGAACACTGAAGCTTTCTTT.

The chain couples TRBV5-1 to TRBJ2-6, with D unclear. V was cut by 4 bases and J by 2 bases, with 13 bases left in between. In germline, CDR1 is SGHRS, CDR2 YFSETQ. This CDR3 is built from 16 residues. CDR3 in DNA: TGCGCCAGCAGCCAGACGCCGTCGACTGGGGCCAACGTCCTGACTTTC. Translation: CASSQTPSTGANVLTF.

V usage is TRBV5-1 and J usage is TRBJ2-1, with 8 positions matching TRBD2. Germline trimming cut 3 bases from V and 3 bases from J; bases unmatched to any gene: 2. This CDR3 is built from 14 residues. From germline, CDR1 is SGHRS and CDR2 YFSETQ. The CDR3 DNA sequence: TGCGCCAGCAGCTCGGCGGGGGGCTACAATGAGCAGTTCTTC. Translating it yields CASSSAGGYNEQFF.

This chain uses TRBV29-1 with TRBJ2-3; 8 bases line up with TRBD1. Trimming cost V 4 bases and J 0 bases; bases outside gene matches: 6. CDR3 length equals 15 residues. Germline-derived CDR1 and CDR2 are SQVTM and ANQGSEA. Written as DNA, the CDR3 is TGCAGCGTTGGGGGGACAGGTCCAAGCACAGATACGCAGTATTTT. Translated: CSVGGTGPSTDTQYF.

This clone has a handful of counts. Different DNA sequences within this sample yield the same CDR3. This sequence joins TRBV9 and TRBJ1-5; D gene unclear. Between the trimmed V and J ends, which lost 0 bases and 4 bases, there was a span of 8 bases. This CDR3 contains 14 residues. Per the germline V gene, CDR1 is SGDLS and CDR2 is YYNGEE. CDR3 loop: CASSVGLGNQPQHF. DNA for the CDR3: TGTGCCAGCAGCGTAGGGCTGGGGAATCAGCCCCAGCATTTT. Full variable domain (outside the CDR3, taken from reference TRBV9 and TRBJ1-5): DSGVTQTPKHLITATGQRVTLRCSPRSGDLSVYWYQQSLDQGLQFLIQYYNGEERAKGNILERFSAQQFPDLHSELNLSSLELGDSALYFCASSVGLGNQPQHFGDGTRLSIL.

This clone was observed a handful of times. This chain links TRBV7-2 with TRBJ2-5; 12 nucleotides match TRBD2. There are 15 residues in the CDR3. CDR1 SGHTA and CDR2 FQGNSA come from the germline V gene. V was pared by 4 bases and J by 6 bases, with 6 bases of the junction left unmatched. For the CDR3, the DNA is TGTGCCAGCAGCTCTAGCGGGGGGGTAACGAAGACCCAGTACTTC. This translates into CASSSSGGVTKTQYF.

This clone has a handful of counts. One junction end disagrees with the germline gene, perhaps due to a read error. J is TRBJ2-7 and V is TRBV6-6; 8 bases agree with TRBD1. This CDR3 comprises 15 residues. The germline V gene encodes CDR1 MNHNY and CDR2 SVGAGI (reference sequence). CDR3 region: CASSFEGQAAYEQYF. The CDR3 nucleotides read TGTGCCAGCAGTTTCGAGGGACAGGCGGCCTATGAGCAGTACTTC.

This clone was seen more than once but under ten times. The rearrangement joins TRBV28 to TRBJ1-6; D perhaps matches TRBD1 (5 bases). The germline gives CDR1 MDHEN, CDR2 SYDVKM. With 2 bases removed from V and 3 bases from J, the gap between germline ends came to 14 bases. The CDR3 covers 17 residues. The CDR3 coding sequence is TGTGCCAGCAGTTTAAGGGGCACTATAGACTATAATTCACCCCTCCACTTT. This encodes CASSLRGTIDYNSPLHF.

This chain connects TRBV18 to TRBJ1-5, with unresolved D. This CDR3 comprises 12 residues. Trimming pared 6 bases from V and 7 bases from J, leaving 10 bases between. CDR1 is KGHSH, CDR2 LQKENI, per germline. Here the CDR3 DNA reads TGTGCCAGCTCGCCGGGCCACCAGCCCCAGCATTTT. The encoded protein is CASSPGHQPQHF.

This clone turned up a few times. The chain links TRBV10-3 to TRBJ1-2; the D gene is possibly TRBD1 (6 bases). The CDR3 has 11 residues. Trimming left V 10 bases short and J 4 bases short, with 10 bases between. The germline CDR1 and CDR2 sequences are ENHRY and SYGVKD. CDR3: CATGQSYGYTF. In nucleotides, the CDR3 is TGTGCCACCGGACAGAGCTATGGCTACACCTTC.

This chain joins TRBV23-1 and TRBJ1-6, with 12 positions matching TRBD1. TRBV23-1 is sorted into the ORF group, with uncertain function. V shed 5 bases and J 0 bases; nucleotides not matched to a gene: 14. CDR3 length equals 21 residues. CDR3 bases: TGCGCCAGCAGTTTGCCGGGACAGGGGGCCTTCCGGAGCTCCTATAATTCACCCCTCCACTTT. Its protein product is CASSLPGQGAFRSSYNSPLHF.

A few counts support this clone. The chain couples TRBV4-2 to TRBJ1-6, with 8 bases aligning to TRBD1. V was pared by 5 bases and J by 6 bases, with 9 bases of the junction left unmatched. The CDR3 totals 16 residues. Germline CDR1 is LGHNA and CDR2 is YNFKEQ. The CDR3: CASSGRTGSGNSPLHF. The CDR3 region has the DNA TGTGCCAGCAGCGGACGGACAGGGTCTGGTAATTCACCCCTCCACTTT.

The rearrangement joins TRBV23-1 to TRBJ1-3; maybe TRBD1 (5 bases). TRBV23-1 is an open reading frame, and its role is uncertain. V was pared by 8 bases and J by 0 bases, with 11 bases between. The CDR3 is 14 residues long. The CDR3 nucleotides read TGCGCCAGCCTTAGCGGGGGCTCTGGAAACACCATATATTTT. It yields the protein CASLSGGSGNTIYF.

The chain carries TRBV5-1 and TRBJ2-3, with D unclear. Germline lookup yields CDR1 SGHRS and CDR2 YFSETQ. The ends were cut back, 0 bases at V and 2 bases at J, with 4 bases in the middle. This CDR3 has 13 amino acids. CDR3 amino acids: CASSLGSTDTQYF. CDR3 DNA: TGCGCCAGCAGCTTGGGGTCCACAGATACGCAGTATTTT.

The rearrangement joins TRBV5-6 to TRBJ1-2, with unresolved D. This CDR3 spans 14 amino acids. The V end was cut by 3 bases, the J end by 3 bases, with 12 bases between. The V gene's germline CDR1 is SGHDT and CDR2 YYEEEE. The CDR3 protein is CASSSSRAHYGYTF. CDR3 nucleotide sequence: TGTGCCAGCAGCTCGAGTCGCGCCCACTATGGCTACACCTTC.